This TCR beta chain was captured in a study of blood T cell repertoires in COVID-19. As for the study in general: Acute and convalescent COVID-19 samples came from the United States, Italy and Spain.

Data came from immunoSEQ multiplex PCR; TCRdb stores just in-frame clones and leaves some out. In the table there are about 83,000 clones, over 85% of which are singletons. Between the trimmed V and J ends, which lost 3 bases and 6 bases, there was a span of 9 bases. The CDR3 covers 12 residues. V gene TRBV12-3 or TRBV12-4 combines with J gene TRBJ2-7; tentative D call: TRBD1 (5 bases). Sequencing used peripheral blood. The source is a woman aged 80 or older with active or convalescent COVID-19. The CDR3 bases are TGTGCCAGCAGTTTCAGGGTTGCCGAGCAGTACTTC. It is translated as CASSFRVAEQYF.